The 30 T cell receptor beta chains in this list originate from one sample, sequenced in a study of T cell responses to AZD1222 COVID-19 vaccine. Clones were sequenced by immunoSEQ multiplex PCR, and TCRdb holds only the in-frame ones, with some missing. The table includes some 170,000 clones, about 91% detected once. The sample in question was peripheral blood, obtained 28 days after the second AZD1222 dose. These receptor sequences come from an adult who received the AZD1222 COVID-19 vaccine.

This rearrangement joins TRBV6-2 or TRBV6-3 to TRBJ2-3, with D tentatively TRBD1 or TRBD2 (5 bases each). The germline V gene has CDR1 MNHEY and CDR2 SVGEGT. The CDR3 contains 16 residues. The V end was cut by 0 bases, the J end by 0 bases, with 10 bases between. CDR3 nucleotides: TGTGCCAGCAGTTACTCGGTATGGGACAGCACAGATACGCAGTATTTT. This sequence encodes CASSYSVWDSTDTQYF.

This sequence joins TRBV5-6 and TRBJ1-4, with D possibly being TRBD1 (6 bases). Germline CDR1 SGHDT, CDR2 YYEEEE. Between the trimmed V and J ends, which lost 2 bases and 12 bases, there was a span of 11 bases. This CDR3 comprises 12 residues. The CDR3: CASSFRQEELFF. CDR3 in DNA: TGTGCCAGCAGCTTTCGACAGGAGGAACTGTTTTTT.

The rearrangement joins TRBV6-5 to TRBJ2-2; 10 bases are a match to TRBD1. V lost 5 bases and J lost 4; bases outside the gene matches: 4. This CDR3 contains 15 residues. Germline V gene sequence: CDR1 MNHEY, CDR2 SVGAGI. DNA for the CDR3: TGTGCCAGCAGTCCCGGGGACAGGGGCACCGGGGAGCTGTTTTTT. Its protein is CASSPGDRGTGELFF.

The chain employs TRBV18 and TRBJ1-1, with D maybe TRBD1 (5 bases). CDR1 and CDR2 (germline): KGHSH, LQKENI. The CDR3 covers 14 residues. Trimming stripped 6 bases from V and 1 base from J, with 12 bases between. The CDR3 region has the DNA TGTGCCAGCTCCGGTGGACACCCGAACACTGAAGCTTTCTTT. It specifies CASSGGHPNTEAFF.

The chain couples TRBV14 to TRBJ1-2; 8 bases map to TRBD1. There are 16 residues in the CDR3. CDR1 and CDR2 (germline): SGHDN, FVKESK. After removal of 0 bases from V and 6 bases from J, the junction contained 9 bases not matched to a gene. The CDR3 region is CASSQDSRDRIHGYTF. Here the CDR3 DNA reads TGTGCCAGCAGCCAAGATAGTCGGGACAGGATCCATGGCTACACCTTC.

This chain's CDR3 is CASSQVLAQPQHF. The CDR3 coding sequence is TGCGCCAGCAGCCAAGTGTTAGCGCAGCCCCAGCATTTT. The chain combines TRBV4-1 with TRBJ1-5, with D uncertain. V was shortened by 1 base and J by 7 bases, with 8 bases between the two germline ends. This CDR3 is 13 amino acids long. The germline V gene has CDR1 MGHRA and CDR2 YSYEKL.

CDR3 region: CASSFGTENTEAFF. The CDR3 region has the DNA TGTGCCAGCAGCTTCGGGACAGAGAACACTGAAGCTTTCTTT. J is TRBJ1-1 and V is TRBV7-9; 7 nucleotides align to TRBD1. CDR1 and CDR2 (germline): SEHNR, FQNEAQ (reference sequence). After removal of 3 bases from V and 1 base from J, the junction contained 2 bases not matched to a gene. The CDR3 runs 14 residues.

The rearrangement links TRBV6-1 to TRBJ2-2; D unresolved. CDR3 size: 15 residues. Germline V CDR1 and CDR2: MNHNS, SASEGT. V dropped 0 bases and J dropped 4 bases, with 9 bases sitting between them. Here the CDR3 reads CASSEADGITGELFF. The CDR3 DNA reads TGTGCCAGCAGTGAAGCGGATGGGATCACCGGGGAGCTGTTTTTT.

The chain uses TRBV11-2 and TRBJ2-1; 8 bases agree with TRBD2. V lost 6 bases to trimming and J lost 8 bases; unmatched junction nucleotides: 15. Germline V gene lookup returns CDR1 SGHAT and CDR2 FQNNGV. This CDR3 is 16 amino acids long. The CDR3 bases are TGTGCCAGCAGTATGCGGGGGGAACCACTACAATATGAGCAGTTCTTC. Translated, it gives CASSMRGEPLQYEQFF.

V is TRBV24-1 and J is TRBJ2-3; D not certain. Trimming cost V 3 bases and J 0 bases, with 3 bases left between them. CDR3 length: 13 amino acids. The germline V gene encodes CDR1 KGHDR and CDR2 SFDVKD. CDR3 protein: CATSDASTDTQYF. CDR3 coding DNA: TGTGCCACCAGTGATGCTAGCACAGATACGCAGTATTTT.

The chain uses TRBV18 and TRBJ1-4; no firm D call. Trimming left V 1 base short and J 6 bases short, with 9 bases between. From germline, CDR1 is KGHSH and CDR2 LQKENI. The CDR3 sequence is 14 residues long. The CDR3, as DNA: TGTGCCAGCTCACCACAAAGTAGGGATGAAAAACTGTTTTTT. It yields the protein CASSPQSRDEKLFF.

This sequence joins TRBV18 and TRBJ1-3, with D perhaps matching TRBD1 (6 bases). The CDR3 consists of 17 residues. V lost 3 bases, J lost 0 bases, and 15 bases lay in between. Germline lookup yields CDR1 KGHSH and CDR2 LQKENI. CDR3: CASSPADRLPSGNTIYF. CDR3 nucleotide sequence: TGTGCCAGCTCACCTGCGGACAGATTACCCTCTGGAAACACCATATATTTT.

With respect to this clone: One junction end disagrees with the germline gene, perhaps due to a read error. The chain employs TRBV11-3 and TRBJ1-5; no firm D call. The V gene's germline CDR1 is SGHNT and CDR2 YENEEA. The CDR3 consists of 11 residues. The CDR3: CASSSPGYSNF. CDR3 coding DNA: TGTGCCAGCAGCTCCCCCGGATACTCTAATTTT.

The chain is built from TRBV7-9 and TRBJ2-4, with 11 positions matching TRBD2. The CDR3 consists of 16 residues. From germline, CDR1 is SEHNR and CDR2 FQNEAQ (reference sequence). V was pared by 4 bases and J by 0 bases, with 2 bases of the junction left unmatched. Here the CDR3 reads CASSSGLAVAKNIQYF. Here the CDR3 DNA reads TGTGCCAGCAGCTCGGGACTAGCGGTAGCCAAAAACATTCAGTACTTC. The whole variable domain, filled in from reference TRBV7-9 and TRBJ2-4, reads DTGVSQNPRHKITKRGQNVTFRCDPISEHNRLYWYRQTLGQGPEFLTYFQNEAQLEKSRLLSDRFSAERPKGSFSTLEIQRTEQGDSAMYLCASSSGLAVAKNIQYFGAGTRLSVL.

This chain uses TRBV5-1 with TRBJ1-2; D perhaps matches TRBD1 (6 bases). Trimming left V 5 bases short and J 8 bases short, with 16 bases between. CDR1 is SGHRS and CDR2 is YFSETQ in the germline V gene. The CDR3 covers 13 residues. The CDR3 bases are TGCGCCAGCAGTCCATTTAAGGGGGGAGGCTACACCTTC. Translated, it gives CASSPFKGGGYTF.

The chain combines TRBV5-1 with TRBJ2-1; no clear D gene. The CDR3 runs 14 residues. The germline V and J ends were trimmed by 2 bases and 0 bases, with 6 bases remaining between them. Germline V gene data show CDR1 as SGHRS and CDR2 as YFSETQ. Here the CDR3 reads CASSFGSSYNEQFF. The DNA for the CDR3 is TGCGCCAGCAGCTTCGGCAGCTCCTACAATGAGCAGTTCTTC. Full variable domain (missing parts from reference TRBV5-1 and TRBJ2-1): KAGVTQTPRYLIKTRGQQVTLSCSPISGHRSVSWYQQTPGQGLQFLFEYFSETQRNKGNFPGRFSGRQFSNSRSEMNVSTLELGDSALYLCASSFGSSYNEQFFGPGTRLTVL.

This clone was seen only a few times. The chain combines TRBV25-1 with TRBJ2-1, with 11 bases identical to TRBD1. Germline V CDR1 and CDR2: MGHDK, SYGVNS. The CDR3 covers 15 residues. With 3 bases clipped from V and 6 bases from J, the junction kept 4 bases outside the gene matches. DNA for the CDR3: TGTGCCAGCAGTGAGACCGGGACAGGGGGCAATGAGCAGTTCTTC. Protein: CASSETGTGGNEQFF.

Comment on this clone: The same CDR3 can be traced to other DNA sequences in this sample. The chain is built from TRBV6-2 or TRBV6-3 and TRBJ1-1; D not resolved. The V and J ends lost 2 bases and 5 bases respectively, with 3 bases between them. Germline V gene lookup returns CDR1 MNHEY and CDR2 SVGEGT. This CDR3 contains 11 residues. CDR3 protein: CASSYGTEAFF. The CDR3 DNA reads TGTGCCAGCAGTTACGGGACTGAAGCTTTCTTT.

The chain employs TRBV30 and TRBJ2-3; a possible D gene is TRBD2 (6 bases). Germline V gene sequence: CDR1 GTSNPN, CDR2 SVGIG (reference sequence). The CDR3 sequence is 14 residues long. V was shortened by 0 bases and J by 9 bases, with 16 bases between the two germline ends. The CDR3 is CAWSVIAAVGTQYF. The CDR3 DNA is TGTGCCTGGAGTGTCATAGCGGCCGTAGGGACGCAGTATTTT.

The rearrangement uses TRBV9 and TRBJ2-1; perhaps TRBD1 as D (6 bases). The CDR3 runs to 18 residues. Germline V gene lookup returns CDR1 SGDLS and CDR2 YYNGEE. Between the trimmed V and J ends, which lost 4 bases and 5 bases, there was a span of 25 bases. CDR3: CASSPEIGVDRSNNEQFF. In DNA form, the CDR3 reads TGTGCCAGCAGCCCCGAAATAGGAGTCGACAGGAGTAACAATGAGCAGTTCTTC.

The DNA for the CDR3 is TGTGCCAGCTCACCACTTCCAGGCCAGGGGAACACTGAAGCTTTCTTT. It translates to CASSPLPGQGNTEAFF. The chain recombines TRBV18 with TRBJ1-1; perhaps TRBD1 as D (5 bases). V shed 1 base and J shed 1 base, with 13 bases lying between them. CDR3 length: 16 residues. Germline CDR1 is KGHSH and CDR2 is LQKENI.

V is TRBV27 and J is TRBJ1-1, with D uncertain. The length of the CDR3 is 13 residues. The germline V gene encodes CDR1 MNHEY and CDR2 SMNVEV (reference sequence). The V and J ends lost 5 bases and 1 base respectively, with 8 bases between them. DNA for the CDR3: TGTGCCAGCAGTGACTCGGGGAACACTGAAGCTTTCTTT. As protein: CASSDSGNTEAFF.

For this clone: The sample holds other DNA sequences that translate to the same CDR3. V and J are TRBV18 and TRBJ1-5; perhaps TRBD1 as D (5 bases). This CDR3 comprises 14 residues. V was shortened by 0 bases and J by 2 bases, with 5 bases between the two germline ends. CDR1 and CDR2 (germline): KGHSH, LQKENI. DNA of the CDR3: TGTGCCAGCTCACCACCAGGGGGCAATCAGCCCCAGCATTTT. This gives the protein CASSPPGGNQPQHF.

The chain employs TRBV27 and TRBJ1-5, with TRBD1 as a possible D gene (6 bases). The CDR3 contains 16 residues. Trimming pared 0 bases from V and 4 bases from J, leaving 13 bases between. The germline V gene encodes CDR1 MNHEY and CDR2 SMNVEV (reference sequence). The CDR3 nucleotides read TGTGCCAGCAGTTTATCGGCGGGGGGCGGGAATCAGCCCCAGCATTTT. It is translated as CASSLSAGGGNQPQHF.

This clone was recorded a few times. The chain uses TRBV6-1 and TRBJ1-2; unclear D gene. The CDR3 spans 14 residues. V shed 0 bases and J shed 6 bases, with 11 bases lying between them. Germline V lookup: CDR1 MNHNS, CDR2 SASEGT. DNA of the CDR3: TGTGCCAGCAGTGAAGCGAGGGAGTCGGATGGCTACACCTTC. It yields the protein CASSEARESDGYTF.

The rearrangement uses TRBV29-1 and TRBJ1-2; the D gene is possibly TRBD1 (5 bases). Germline assignment: CDR1 SQVTM and CDR2 ANQGSEA. The V end was cut by 6 bases, the J end by 8 bases, with 19 bases between. The CDR3 consists of 13 residues. The CDR3 DNA sequence: TGCAGCGTGGGGGTGGTTGAACGAGAAGGCTACACCTTC. Translating it yields CSVGVVEREGYTF.

This sequence joins TRBV7-6 and TRBJ2-4, with 7 bases lining up with TRBD2. Per the germline V gene, CDR1 is SGHVS and CDR2 is FNYEAQ. CDR3 length equals 16 residues. With 1 base clipped from V and 2 bases from J, the junction kept 5 bases outside the gene matches. In DNA, the CDR3 is TGTGCCAGCAGCTTAGGGGGGGGTACATCCAAAAACATTCAGTACTTC. Protein: CASSLGGGTSKNIQYF. Full variable domain (remainder filled in from reference TRBV7-6 and TRBJ2-4): GAGVSQSPRYKVTKRGQDVALRCDPISGHVSLYWYRQALGQGPEFLTYFNYEAQQDKSGLPNDRFSAERPEGSISTLTIQRTEQRDSAMYRCASSLGGGTSKNIQYFGAGTRLSVL.

The chain employs TRBV12-3 or TRBV12-4 and TRBJ2-2, with D unclear. The germline V and J ends were trimmed by 2 bases and 6 bases, with 7 bases remaining between them. The CDR3 runs 13 residues. CDR3 residues: CASSLFRPGELFF. Here the CDR3 DNA reads TGTGCCAGCAGTTTATTCAGGCCCGGGGAGCTGTTTTTT.

This chain uses TRBV5-1 with TRBJ2-4, with TRBD1 matching over 7 bases. V was pared by 0 bases and J by 1 base, with 1 base of the junction left unmatched. The CDR3 consists of 15 residues. CDR1 is SGHRS and CDR2 is YFSETQ in the germline V gene. CDR3 loop: CASSLVTGAKNIQYF. CDR3 bases: TGCGCCAGCAGCTTGGTGACAGGGGCCAAAAACATTCAGTACTTC.

V and J are TRBV5-1 and TRBJ1-2, with 7 bases identical to TRBD1. Germline-derived CDR1 and CDR2 are SGHRS and YFSETQ. The V gene end was trimmed by 3 bases and the J gene end by 8 bases; junction bases not matched to a gene: 13. This CDR3 comprises 15 residues. In DNA form, the CDR3 reads TGCGCCAGCAGCTCGACAGGGACTGCAGCCACGGGCTACACCTTC. Protein sequence: CASSSTGTAATGYTF.